This is a list of T cell receptor beta chains from one sample in a study of T cell responses to AZD1222 COVID-19 vaccine. Libraries were prepared by immunoSEQ multiplex PCR; TCRdb keeps only in-frame clonotypes and omits some of them. The table includes about 90,000 clones, roughly 90% detected once. The sequences come from peripheral blood, collected 28 days after the second AZD1222 dose. These receptor sequences come from an adult who received the AZD1222 COVID-19 vaccine. CDR3s include the opening cysteine and the closing phenylalanine or tryptophan. D genes are given only for firm matches. Only some rows state a clone size, as once, few, many or a class for expanded clones.

j_gene | v_gene | d_gene | abundance | CDR3aa | CDR3nt
TRBJ1-5 | TRBV7-2 | TRBD1 | - | CASTLSRGSNQPQHF | TGTGCCAGCACTCTGAGCAGGGGGAGCAATCAGCCCCAGCATTTT
TRBJ1-1 | TRBV5-6 | - | once | CASSLGHLGTEAFF | TGTGCCAGCAGCTTGGGACACCTAGGCACTGAAGCTTTCTTT
TRBJ2-5 | TRBV3-1/TRBV3-2 | TRBD2 | once | CASSQMAAGGGETQYF | TGTGCCAGCAGCCAGATGGCGGCGGGGGGCGGCGAGACCCAGTACTTC
TRBJ2-5 | TRBV3-1/TRBV3-2 | TRBD2 | once | CASSQDYRLAGGYQETQYF | TGTGCCAGCAGCCAAGATTACCGACTAGCGGGGGGGTACCAAGAGACCCAGTACTTC
TRBJ1-2 | TRBV27 | - | few | CASSLSWGGTGYTF | TGTGCCAGCAGTTTATCCTGGGGGGGGACTGGCTACACCTTC
TRBJ1-5 | TRBV4-3 | TRBD1 | - | CASSQDWQGAGGNQPQHF | TGCGCCAGCAGCCAAGATTGGCAGGGGGCCGGGGGCAATCAGCCCCAGCATTTT
TRBJ2-5 | TRBV6-5 | - | - | CASSPGGLGETQYF | TGTGCCAGCAGTCCCGGCGGGTTGGGGGAGACCCAGTACTTC
TRBJ1-1 | TRBV4-3 | - | once | CASSQVHALFAEAFF | TGCGCCAGCAGCCAAGTTCACGCGCTTTTCGCTGAAGCTTTCTTT
TRBJ2-3 | TRBV27 | - | once | CASSTRTRLGDTQYF | TGTGCCAGCAGTACCCGGACAAGATTGGGGGATACGCAGTATTTT
TRBJ1-3 | TRBV9 | TRBD1 | - | CASSVEGQGTGNTIYF | TGTGCCAGCAGCGTTGAGGGACAGGGCACTGGAAACACCATATATTTT
TRBJ1-1 | TRBV2 | - | - | CASRWGGDAEAFF | TGTGCCAGCAGGTGGGGGGGGGACGCTGAAGCTTTCTTT
TRBJ1-5 | TRBV4-1 | TRBD1 | once | CASSLGQGFLSNQPQHF | TGCGCCAGCAGCTTGGGACAGGGTTTCCTCAGCAATCAGCCCCAGCATTTT
TRBJ1-2 | TRBV2 | - | - | CASSVKGGHGYTF | TGTGCCAGCAGTGTTAAGGGGGGCCATGGCTACACCTTC
TRBJ1-2 | TRBV19 | TRBD1 | - | CASSIDWDREDGYTF | TGTGCCAGTAGTATAGATTGGGACAGGGAAGATGGCTACACCTTC
TRBJ1-1 | TRBV4-3 | TRBD1 | - | CASSQEDRDTEAFF | TGCGCCAGCAGCCAAGAGGACAGGGACACTGAAGCTTTCTTT